These 9 T cell receptor beta chains originate from one sample sequenced in a study of T cells in Graves' hyperthyroidism and ophthalmopathy. RNA transcripts were the template for amplifying TCR beta CDR3 regions. RT-PCR in the first round (using the HTBI primer set) targeted the TCR CDR3. Each CDR3 protein gets one entry after TCRdb re-called the multiplex PCR reads with MiXCR. Among around 340,000 distinct CDR3 sequences listed, about 21% were seen once. The material sequenced was blood. The receptors here all came from a woman between 50 and 59 years old with Graves' hyperthyroidism.

This clonotype was found many times. The chain recombines TRBV5-1 with TRBJ1-6, with 8 bases that match TRBD1. The CDR3 is 15 residues long. Germline V gene lookup returns CDR1 SGHRS and CDR2 YFSETQ. Trimming cost V 2 bases and J 6 bases; bases outside gene matches: 4. CDR3 sequence reads: CASSFLGQGNSPLHF. The CDR3 nucleotides read TGCGCCAGCAGCTTCCTCGGACAGGGTAATTCACCCCTCCACTTT.

The chain is built from TRBV5-1 and TRBJ2-7, with TRBD1 matching over 9 bases. V lost 4 bases and J lost 5; bases outside the gene matches: 7. CDR1 and CDR2 (germline): SGHRS, YFSETQ. The CDR3 spans 14 residues. CDR3 in amino acids: CASSAGQGTNEQYF. In DNA, the CDR3 is TGCGCCAGCAGCGCGGGACAGGGTACGAACGAGCAGTACTTC.

In this sample, this clonotype turned up many times. The chain has TRBV28 and TRBJ1-1; possibly TRBD1 for D (5 bases). Trimming removed 7 bases from V and 2 bases from J, with 17 bases in between. CDR1 and CDR2 from the germline V gene are MDHEN and SYDVKM. CDR3 length equals 15 residues. DNA of the CDR3: TGTGCCAGCACCCCCTTAGGGGTTGGAAACACTGAAGCTTTCTTT. This sequence encodes CASTPLGVGNTEAFF. The full variable domain, with the rest looked up from reference TRBV28 and TRBJ1-1, is DVKVTQSSRYLVKRTGEKVFLECVQDMDHENMFWYRQDPGLGLRLIYFSYDVKMKEKGDIPEGYSVSREKKERFSLILESASTNQTSMYLCASTPLGVGNTEAFFGQGTRLTVV.

This chain links TRBV11-2 with TRBJ2-2, with 9 nucleotides matching TRBD2. In germline, CDR1 is SGHAT, CDR2 FQNNGV. After removal of 5 bases from V and 2 bases from J, the junction contained 6 bases not matched to a gene. CDR3 length equals 16 residues. This chain's CDR3 is CASSLLAGLNTGELFF. The CDR3 DNA is TGTGCCAGCAGCCTTCTAGCGGGGTTAAACACCGGGGAGCTGTTTTTT.

This clonotype has at least ten counts. J is TRBJ2-7 and V is TRBV11-2; 9 nucleotides line up with TRBD1. The trim removed 5 bases at V and 2 bases at J, leaving 10 bases unmatched. The CDR3 has 16 amino acids. Germline CDR1 is SGHAT and CDR2 is FQNNGV. CDR3 sequence: CASSLQQGAGTYEQYF. In DNA form, the CDR3 reads TGTGCCAGCAGCCTCCAACAGGGGGCAGGGACCTACGAGCAGTACTTC.

This clonotype has only a few counts. V usage is TRBV30 and J usage is TRBJ2-7; weak D call: TRBD1 (6 bases). Germline V lookup: CDR1 GTSNPN, CDR2 SVGIG (reference sequence). This CDR3 has 11 amino acids. V was shortened by 5 bases and J by 4 bases, with 9 bases between the two germline ends. The CDR3 DNA sequence: TGTGCCTGGGGACAGAATTACGAGCAGTACTTC. Amino acids: CAWGQNYEQYF. Full variable domain (missing parts from reference TRBV30 and TRBJ2-7): SQTIHQWPATLVQPVGSPLSLECTVEGTSNPNLYWYRQAAGRGLQLLFYSVGIGQISSEVPQNLSASRPQDRQFILSSKKLLLSDSGFYLCAWGQNYEQYFGPGTRLTVT.

This clonotype was picked up a small number of times. This chain links TRBV5-4 with TRBJ1-4, with D possibly TRBD1 on 6 matching bases. The germline V and J ends were trimmed by 4 bases and 8 bases, with 15 bases remaining between them. This CDR3 has 14 residues. The V gene's germline CDR1 is SGHNT and CDR2 YYREEE (reference sequence). CDR3 sequence (DNA): TGTGCCAGCAGCCTAGACAGGTGGGCCGAAAAACTGTTTTTT. It encodes CASSLDRWAEKLFF. The full variable domain, rest sourced from reference TRBV5-4 and TRBJ1-4, is ETGVTQSPTHLIKTRGQQVTLRCSSQSGHNTVSWYQQALGQGPQFIFQYYREEENGRGNFPPRFSGLQFPNYSSELNVNALELDDSALYLCASSLDRWAEKLFFGSGTQLSVL.

This clonotype was detected many times. The junction and the germline gene differ at one end; a read error may be behind it. The CDR3 DNA sequence: TGCGCCAGCAGCTTGGGACAGCCCACCGGGGAGCTGTTTTTT. Translating gives CASSLGQPTGELFF. The chain couples TRBV2 to TRBJ2-2; 7 positions match TRBD1. From germline, CDR1 is SNHLY and CDR2 FYNNEI. The CDR3 length is 14 residues.

The chain couples TRBV29-1 to TRBJ2-5, with D unresolved. The CDR3 loop spans 11 amino acids. Looked up from germline, CDR1 is SQVTM and CDR2 is ANQGSEA. With 2 bases removed from V and 5 bases from J, the gap between germline ends came to 6 bases. In DNA, the CDR3 is TGCAGCGTTGAAATGGGGGAGACCCAGTACTTC. Protein product: CSVEMGETQYF.